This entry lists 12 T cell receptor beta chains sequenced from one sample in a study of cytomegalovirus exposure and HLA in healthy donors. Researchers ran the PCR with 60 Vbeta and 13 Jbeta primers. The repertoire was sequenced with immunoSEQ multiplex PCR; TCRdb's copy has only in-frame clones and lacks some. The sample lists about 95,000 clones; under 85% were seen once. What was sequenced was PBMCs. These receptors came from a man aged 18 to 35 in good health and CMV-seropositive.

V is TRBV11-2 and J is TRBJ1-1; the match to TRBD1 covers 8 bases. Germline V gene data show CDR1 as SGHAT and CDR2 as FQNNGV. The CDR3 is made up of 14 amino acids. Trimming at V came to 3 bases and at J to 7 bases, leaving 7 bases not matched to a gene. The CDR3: CASSLRQGHDEAFF. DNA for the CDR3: TGTGCCAGCAGCTTGAGACAGGGGCATGATGAAGCTTTCTTT.

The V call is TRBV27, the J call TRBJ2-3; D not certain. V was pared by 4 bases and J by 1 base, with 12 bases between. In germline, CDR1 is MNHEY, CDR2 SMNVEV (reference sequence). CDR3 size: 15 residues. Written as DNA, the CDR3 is TGTGCCAGCAGTTACTATCCGGTCCGCACAGATACGCAGTATTTT. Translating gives CASSYYPVRTDTQYF.

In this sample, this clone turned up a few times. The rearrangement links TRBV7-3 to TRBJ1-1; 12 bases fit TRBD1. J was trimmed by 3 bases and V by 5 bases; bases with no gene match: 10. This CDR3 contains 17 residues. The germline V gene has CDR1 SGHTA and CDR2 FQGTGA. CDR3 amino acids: CASSLGGQGAGDTEAFF. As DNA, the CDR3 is TGTGCCAGCAGCCTTGGGGGACAGGGGGCAGGGGACACTGAAGCTTTCTTT.

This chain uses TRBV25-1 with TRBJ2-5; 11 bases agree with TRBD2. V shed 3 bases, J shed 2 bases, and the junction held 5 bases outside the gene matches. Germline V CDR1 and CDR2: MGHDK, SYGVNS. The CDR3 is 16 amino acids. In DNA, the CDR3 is TGTGCCAGCAGTGAGATACTAGCGGGGGCACAAGAGACCCAGTACTTC. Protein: CASSEILAGAQETQYF.

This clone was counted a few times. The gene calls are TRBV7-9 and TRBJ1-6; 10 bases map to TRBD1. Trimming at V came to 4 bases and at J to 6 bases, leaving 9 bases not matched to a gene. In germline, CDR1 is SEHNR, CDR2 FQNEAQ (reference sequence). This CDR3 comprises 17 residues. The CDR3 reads CASSSHERQGANSPLHF. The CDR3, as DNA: TGTGCCAGCAGCTCTCACGAAAGACAGGGGGCTAATTCACCCCTCCACTTT.

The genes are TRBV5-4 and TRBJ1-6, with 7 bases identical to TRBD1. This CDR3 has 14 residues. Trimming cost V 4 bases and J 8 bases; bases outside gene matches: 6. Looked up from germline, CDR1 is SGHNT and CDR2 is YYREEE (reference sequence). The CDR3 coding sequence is TGTGCCAGCAGCCGGGGCAGGGGGGATTCACCCCTCCACTTT. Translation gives CASSRGRGDSPLHF.

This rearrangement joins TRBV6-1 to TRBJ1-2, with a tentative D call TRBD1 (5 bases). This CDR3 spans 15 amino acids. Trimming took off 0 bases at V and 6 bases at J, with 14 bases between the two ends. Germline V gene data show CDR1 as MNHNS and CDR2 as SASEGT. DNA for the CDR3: TGTGCCAGCAGTGAAGCTGACAGCACCTTCCATGGCTACACCTTC. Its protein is CASSEADSTFHGYTF.

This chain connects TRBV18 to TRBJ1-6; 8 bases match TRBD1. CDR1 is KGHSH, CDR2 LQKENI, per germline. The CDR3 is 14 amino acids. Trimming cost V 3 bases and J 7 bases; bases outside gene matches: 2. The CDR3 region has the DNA TGTGCCAGCTCACCGGGACAGGCGAATTCACCCCTCCACTTT. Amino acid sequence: CASSPGQANSPLHF.

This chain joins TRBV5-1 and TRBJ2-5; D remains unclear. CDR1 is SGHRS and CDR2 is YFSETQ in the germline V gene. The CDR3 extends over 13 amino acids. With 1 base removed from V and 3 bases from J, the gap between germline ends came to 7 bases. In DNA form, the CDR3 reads TGCGCCAGCAGCTTGCTCAGTGAAGAGACCCAGTACTTC. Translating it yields CASSLLSEETQYF.

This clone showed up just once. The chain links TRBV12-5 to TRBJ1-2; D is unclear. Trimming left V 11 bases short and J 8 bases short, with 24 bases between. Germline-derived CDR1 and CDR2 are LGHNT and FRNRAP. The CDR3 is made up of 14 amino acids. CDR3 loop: CARARRLWRKGYTF. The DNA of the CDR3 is TGTGCTCGGGCTAGGCGGCTCTGGAGGAAAGGCTACACCTTC.

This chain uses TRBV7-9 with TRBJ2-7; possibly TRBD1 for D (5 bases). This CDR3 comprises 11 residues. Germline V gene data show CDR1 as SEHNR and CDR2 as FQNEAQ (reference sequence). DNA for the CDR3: TGTGTTGAATGGCAGGGCGGCGCTCAGTACTTC. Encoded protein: CVEWQGGAQYF. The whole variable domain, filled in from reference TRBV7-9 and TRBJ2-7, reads DTGVSQNPRHKITKRGQNVTFRCDPISEHNRLYWYRQTLGQGPEFLTYFQNEAQLEKSRLLSDRFSAERPKGSFSTLEIQRTEQGDSAMYLCVEWQGGAQYFGPGTRLTVT.

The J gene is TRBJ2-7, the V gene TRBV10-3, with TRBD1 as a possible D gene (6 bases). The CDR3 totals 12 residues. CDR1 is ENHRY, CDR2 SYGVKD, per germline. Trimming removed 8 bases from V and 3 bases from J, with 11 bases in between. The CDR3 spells CAISSGDYEQYF. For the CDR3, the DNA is TGTGCCATCTCTTCAGGGGACTACGAGCAGTACTTC.